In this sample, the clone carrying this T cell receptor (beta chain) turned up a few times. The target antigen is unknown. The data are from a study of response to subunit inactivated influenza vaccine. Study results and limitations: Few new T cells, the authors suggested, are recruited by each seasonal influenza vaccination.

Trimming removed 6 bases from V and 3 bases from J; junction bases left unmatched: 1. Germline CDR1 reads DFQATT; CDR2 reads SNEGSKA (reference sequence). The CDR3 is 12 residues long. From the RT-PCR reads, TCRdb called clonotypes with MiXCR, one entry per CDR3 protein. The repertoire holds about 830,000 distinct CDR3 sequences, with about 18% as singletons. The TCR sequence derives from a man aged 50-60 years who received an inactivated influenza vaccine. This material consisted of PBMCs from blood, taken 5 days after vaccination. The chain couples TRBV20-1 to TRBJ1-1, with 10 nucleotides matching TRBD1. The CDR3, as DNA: TGCAGTGCGGGACAGGGGCACACTGAAGCTTTCTTT. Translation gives CSAGQGHTEAFF.